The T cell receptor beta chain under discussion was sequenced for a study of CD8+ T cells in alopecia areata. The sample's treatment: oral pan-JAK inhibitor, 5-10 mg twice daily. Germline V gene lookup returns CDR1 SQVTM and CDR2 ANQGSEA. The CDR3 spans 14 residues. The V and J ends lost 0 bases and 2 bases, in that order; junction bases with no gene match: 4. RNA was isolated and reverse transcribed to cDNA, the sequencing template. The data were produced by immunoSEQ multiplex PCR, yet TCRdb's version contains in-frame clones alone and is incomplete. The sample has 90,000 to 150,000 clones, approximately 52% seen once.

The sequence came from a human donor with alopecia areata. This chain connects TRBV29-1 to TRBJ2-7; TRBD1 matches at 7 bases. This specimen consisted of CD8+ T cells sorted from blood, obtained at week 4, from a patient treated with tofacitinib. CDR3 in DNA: TGCAGCGTTGAAGACGAGGGGGCGGCCTACGAGCAGTACTTC. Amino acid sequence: CSVEDEGAAYEQYF.